This T cell receptor beta chain was obtained from a study of molecular identifiers for immune sequencing clone quantification. Notes on the study in general: Spike-in Jurkat TCR RNA from a single cell reportedly registered among approximately 900,000 naive cells.

As CD8+CD4-CCR7+CD45RA+ cells, naive CD8 T cells were sorted. The CDR3 is made up of 19 amino acids. V lost 2 bases and J lost 0; bases outside the gene matches: 10. Germline values: CDR1 MGHRA, CDR2 YSYEKL. Worth noting for this clonotype: Its antigen is as yet unknown.

One entry per CDR3 protein results from TCRdb running MiXCR on the PCR reads. The data show about half a million distinct CDR3 sequences, with around 21% seen just once and roughly 0.81% held by the top ten. The sample consisted of naive CD8+ T cells from blood, with Jurkat cell RNA spiked in. The subset denotes: FACS-sorted CD8+CD4-CCR7+CD45RA+ naive T cells. The sequence derives from a human donor in good health. Some libraries in this study had Jurkat cell RNA spiked in. The rearrangement uses TRBV4-1 and TRBJ2-1; 10 bases agree with TRBD2. The CDR3: CASSQISLAGRSSYNEQFF. Here the CDR3 DNA reads TGCGCCAGCAGCCAAATATCACTAGCGGGGAGAAGCTCCTACAATGAGCAGTTCTTC.